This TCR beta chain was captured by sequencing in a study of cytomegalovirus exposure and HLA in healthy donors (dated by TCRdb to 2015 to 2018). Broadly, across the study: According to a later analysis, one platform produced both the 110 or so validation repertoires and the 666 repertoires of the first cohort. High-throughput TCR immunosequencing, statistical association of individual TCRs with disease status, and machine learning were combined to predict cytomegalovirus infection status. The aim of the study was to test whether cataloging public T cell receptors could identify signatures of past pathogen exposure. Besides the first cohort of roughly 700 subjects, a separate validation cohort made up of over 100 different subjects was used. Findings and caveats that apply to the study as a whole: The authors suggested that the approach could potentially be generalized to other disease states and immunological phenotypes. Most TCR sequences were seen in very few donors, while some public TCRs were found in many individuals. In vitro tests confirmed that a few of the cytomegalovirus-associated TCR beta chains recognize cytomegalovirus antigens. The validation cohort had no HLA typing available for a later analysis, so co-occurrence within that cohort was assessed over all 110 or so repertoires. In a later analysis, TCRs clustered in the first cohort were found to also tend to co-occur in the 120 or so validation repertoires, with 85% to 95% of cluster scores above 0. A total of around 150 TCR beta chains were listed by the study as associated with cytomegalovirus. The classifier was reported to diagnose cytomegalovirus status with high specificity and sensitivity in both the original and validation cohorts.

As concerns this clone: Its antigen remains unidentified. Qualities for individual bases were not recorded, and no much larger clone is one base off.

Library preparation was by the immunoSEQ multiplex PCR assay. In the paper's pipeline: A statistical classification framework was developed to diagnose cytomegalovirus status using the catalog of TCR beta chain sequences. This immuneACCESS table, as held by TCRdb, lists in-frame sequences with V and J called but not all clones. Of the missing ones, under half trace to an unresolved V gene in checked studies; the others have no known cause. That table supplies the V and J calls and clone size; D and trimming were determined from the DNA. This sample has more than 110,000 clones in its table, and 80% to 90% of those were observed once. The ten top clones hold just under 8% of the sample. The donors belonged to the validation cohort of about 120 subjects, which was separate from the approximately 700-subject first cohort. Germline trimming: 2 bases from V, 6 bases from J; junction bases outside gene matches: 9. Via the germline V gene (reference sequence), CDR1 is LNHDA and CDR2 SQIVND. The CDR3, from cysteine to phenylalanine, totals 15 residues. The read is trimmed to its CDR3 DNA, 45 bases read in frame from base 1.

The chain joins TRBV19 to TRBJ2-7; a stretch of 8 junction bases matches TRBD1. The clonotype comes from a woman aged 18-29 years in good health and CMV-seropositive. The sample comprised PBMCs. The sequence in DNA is TGTGCCAGTAGTATAATCTCAGGACAGGGCCTCGAGCAGTACTTC. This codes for CASSIISGQGLEQYF. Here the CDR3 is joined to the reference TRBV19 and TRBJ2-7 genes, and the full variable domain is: DGGITQSPKYLFRKEGQNVTLSCEQNLNHDAMYWYRQDPGQGLRLIYYSQIVNDFQKGDIAEGYSVSREKKESFPLTVTSAQKNPTAFYLCASSIISGQGLEQYFGPGTRLTVT.